This is a list of T cell receptor beta chains from one sample in a study of persistence of HIV-infected CD4 T cells. Clones were sequenced by immunoSEQ multiplex PCR, and TCRdb holds only the in-frame ones, with some missing. The table includes 30,000 to 45,000 clones, over 80% detected once. Antigens of these TCRs are unknown. The sample in question was CD4+ T cells sorted from PBMCs after roughly 18-hour stimulation, obtained from a patient who received antiretroviral therapy. The receptors here all came from an adult man with HIV who was CMV-seropositive. CDR3s include the opening cysteine and the closing phenylalanine or tryptophan. Fields, in order: J gene, clone size, CDR3 length, V gene, D gene, CDR3 DNA, CDR3 protein. The D gene is left open where the match is weak. Only part of the rows carry a size: once, few, many, or a class if the clone is expanded.

j_gene: TRBJ1-4
abundance: .
len: 14
v_gene: TRBV6-5
d_gene: .
CDR3nt: TGTGCCAGCAGCAGGGACTTCCGTAATGAAAAACTGTTTTTT
CDR3aa: CASSRDFRNEKLFF

j_gene: TRBJ2-2
abundance: .
len: 15
v_gene: TRBV19
d_gene: .
CDR3nt: TGTGCCAGTAGTAGATCAGGGGATGGAACCGGGGAGCTGTTTTTT
CDR3aa: CASSRSGDGTGELFF

j_gene: TRBJ1-2
abundance: .
len: 12
v_gene: TRBV29-1
d_gene: .
CDR3nt: TGCAGCGTTGAAAGAGGCCCCGCGAGCTACACCTTC
CDR3aa: CSVERGPASYTF

j_gene: TRBJ1-2
abundance: .
len: 15
v_gene: TRBV9
d_gene: TRBD1
CDR3nt: TGTGCCAGCAGCACCCGGGACAGGCGTAACTATGGCTACACCTTC
CDR3aa: CASSTRDRRNYGYTF

j_gene: TRBJ2-1
abundance: .
len: 13
v_gene: TRBV10-1
d_gene: TRBD1
CDR3nt: TGCGCCAGCAGCTACATAGGGGGCGGTGAGCAGTTCTTC
CDR3aa: CASSYIGGGEQFF

j_gene: TRBJ2-2
abundance: .
len: 15
v_gene: TRBV19
d_gene: .
CDR3nt: TGTGCCAGTAGTCGGCAGGAGTTTAACACCGGGGAGCTGTTTTTT
CDR3aa: CASSRQEFNTGELFF

j_gene: TRBJ2-3
abundance: .
len: 15
v_gene: TRBV7-9
d_gene: .
CDR3nt: TGTGCCAGCAGCTTAGTCCTAGCGAGCACAGATACGCAGTATTTT
CDR3aa: CASSLVLASTDTQYF

j_gene: TRBJ1-2
abundance: .
len: 14
v_gene: TRBV6-5
d_gene: .
CDR3nt: TGTGCCAGCAGTCCTCAGAGAGCTAACTATGGCTACACCTTC
CDR3aa: CASSPQRANYGYTF

j_gene: TRBJ1-2
abundance: .
len: 14
v_gene: TRBV6-1
d_gene: .
CDR3nt: TGTGCCAGCAGTGAAGCGCTTACTAACTATGGCTACACCTTC
CDR3aa: CASSEALTNYGYTF

j_gene: TRBJ1-3
abundance: .
len: 17
v_gene: TRBV28
d_gene: .
CDR3nt: TGTGCCAGCAGCCCCTTTGGAGTGCAGGCCTCTGGAAACACCATATATTTT
CDR3aa: CASSPFGVQASGNTIYF

j_gene: TRBJ1-4
abundance: .
len: 15
v_gene: TRBV5-1
d_gene: .
CDR3nt: TGCGCCAGCAGCTCCTATACAGGGACTAATGAAAAACTGTTTTTT
CDR3aa: CASSSYTGTNEKLFF

j_gene: TRBJ2-6
abundance: .
len: 14
v_gene: TRBV3-1/TRBV3-2
d_gene: .
CDR3nt: TGTGCCAGCAGCCAGAGCTCTGGGGCCAACGTCCTGACTTTC
CDR3aa: CASSQSSGANVLTF

j_gene: TRBJ2-7
abundance: .
len: 13
v_gene: TRBV5-1
d_gene: .
CDR3nt: TGCGCCAGCAGCACGGGGGAGCCCTACGAGCAGTACTTC
CDR3aa: CASSTGEPYEQYF

j_gene: TRBJ1-1
abundance: few
len: 15
v_gene: TRBV3-1/TRBV3-2
d_gene: .
CDR3nt: TGTGCCAGCAGCCAACTCGCGACAGGGAACACTGAAGCTTTCTTT
CDR3aa: CASSQLATGNTEAFF

j_gene: TRBJ1-1
abundance: .
len: 11
v_gene: TRBV2
d_gene: .
CDR3nt: TGTGCCAGCAAGAGGGACACTGAAGCTTTCTTT
CDR3aa: CASKRDTEAFF

j_gene: TRBJ1-1
abundance: .
len: 15
v_gene: TRBV18
d_gene: .
CDR3nt: TGTGCCAGCTCACCACCACAAGGGAAGATGGCTGAAGCTTTCTTT
CDR3aa: CASSPPQGKMAEAFF

j_gene: TRBJ2-1
abundance: .
len: 16
v_gene: TRBV19
d_gene: .
CDR3nt: TGTGCCAGTAGTATCGGGGGCACTCCCCTCAACAATGAGCAGTTCTTC
CDR3aa: CASSIGGTPLNNEQFF

j_gene: TRBJ2-7
abundance: .
len: 14
v_gene: TRBV7-6
d_gene: TRBD1
CDR3nt: TGTGCCAGCAGCTTAGGACAGGGAACCTACGAGCAGTACTTC
CDR3aa: CASSLGQGTYEQYF

j_gene: TRBJ1-1
abundance: .
len: 14
v_gene: TRBV6-5
d_gene: .
CDR3nt: TGTGCCAGCAGTTCCGCGGGGGAAAACACTGAAGCTTTCTTT
CDR3aa: CASSSAGENTEAFF

j_gene: TRBJ2-5
abundance: few
len: 15
v_gene: TRBV3-1/TRBV3-2
d_gene: TRBD2
CDR3nt: TGTGCCAGCAGCCCTAGCGGGGGGGCTAGGGAGACCCAGTACTTC
CDR3aa: CASSPSGGARETQYF

j_gene: TRBJ1-2
abundance: .
len: 14
v_gene: TRBV27
d_gene: TRBD1
CDR3nt: TGTGCCAGCAGTTCGGACAGGGGTATCTATGGCTACACCTTC
CDR3aa: CASSSDRGIYGYTF

j_gene: TRBJ1-6
abundance: .
len: 14
v_gene: TRBV2
d_gene: TRBD1
CDR3nt: TGTGCCAGCAGTACGGGACAGTACAATTCACCCCTCCACTTT
CDR3aa: CASSTGQYNSPLHF

j_gene: TRBJ2-3
abundance: .
len: 16
v_gene: TRBV2
d_gene: TRBD2
CDR3nt: TGTGCCAGCAGTGGGACTAGCGGGAGGGCAGGAGATACGCAGTATTTT
CDR3aa: CASSGTSGRAGDTQYF

j_gene: TRBJ1-4
abundance: .
len: 15
v_gene: TRBV10-3
d_gene: .
CDR3nt: TGTGCCATCAGGGGGGGGCAAGCAACTAATGAAAAACTGTTTTTT
CDR3aa: CAIRGGQATNEKLFF

j_gene: TRBJ2-1
abundance: .
len: 15
v_gene: TRBV27
d_gene: TRBD2
CDR3nt: TGTGCCAGCAGTTTTAAGACTAGCGGGTACAATGAGCAGTTCTTC
CDR3aa: CASSFKTSGYNEQFF

j_gene: TRBJ1-2
abundance: .
len: 14
v_gene: TRBV29-1
d_gene: TRBD1
CDR3nt: TGCAGCGTTGAATGGCAGGGGGCGTACTATGGCTACACCTTC
CDR3aa: CSVEWQGAYYGYTF

j_gene: TRBJ1-1
abundance: .
len: 14
v_gene: TRBV6-6
d_gene: .
CDR3nt: TGTGCCAGCAGTTACGGAGGGCGGGTAAATGAAGCTTTCTTT
CDR3aa: CASSYGGRVNEAFF

j_gene: TRBJ1-1
abundance: .
len: 13
v_gene: TRBV12-3/TRBV12-4
d_gene: .
CDR3nt: TGTGCCAGCAAAGTTAGACGGAACACTGAAGCTTTCTTT
CDR3aa: CASKVRRNTEAFF

j_gene: TRBJ1-5
abundance: .
len: 15
v_gene: TRBV7-2
d_gene: TRBD1
CDR3nt: TGTGCCAGCAGCTTAGGGACAGGGGCTTATCAGCCCCAGCATTTT
CDR3aa: CASSLGTGAYQPQHF

j_gene: TRBJ1-5
abundance: .
len: 14
v_gene: TRBV6-1
d_gene: .
CDR3nt: TGTGCCAGCAGCCTATATAGGGGGGATCAGCCCCAGCATTTT
CDR3aa: CASSLYRGDQPQHF

j_gene: TRBJ2-1
abundance: .
len: 13
v_gene: TRBV7-6
d_gene: .
CDR3nt: TGTGCCAGCAGCCCTGGGAGAGCGGCTGAGCAGTTCTTC
CDR3aa: CASSPGRAAEQFF

j_gene: TRBJ2-5
abundance: .
len: 13
v_gene: TRBV6-4
d_gene: .
CDR3nt: TGTGCCAGCAGTACTAACCCCCAAGAGACCCAGTACTTC
CDR3aa: CASSTNPQETQYF

j_gene: TRBJ2-1
abundance: .
len: 14
v_gene: TRBV2
d_gene: .
CDR3nt: TGTGCCAGCACTCAGGACAGAGAGTACAATGAGCAGTTCTTC
CDR3aa: CASTQDREYNEQFF

j_gene: TRBJ1-3
abundance: .
len: 14
v_gene: TRBV10-3
d_gene: .
CDR3nt: TGTGCCATCAGTGACGGGGTCTCTGGAAACACCATATATTTT
CDR3aa: CAISDGVSGNTIYF

j_gene: TRBJ1-1
abundance: .
len: 13
v_gene: TRBV7-3
d_gene: TRBD1
CDR3nt: TGTGCCAGCAGTCAAGGACAGGGCACTGAAGCTTTCTTT
CDR3aa: CASSQGQGTEAFF